The 6 T cell receptor beta chains reported below all come from one sample, sequenced in a study of blood T cells in healthy people across ages (dated by TCRdb to the mid-2010s). Libraries were built with 5' RACE. A second PCR of roughly 7 to 11 cycles was performed with a sample-barcoded 5' primer and a J-beta primer mix. The public reads were run again by TCRdb, first through fastp at Q25 and then through MiXCR, and only productive beta chains were kept. For every CDR3 protein sequence, its rows merge into one entry that carries the most common genes and DNA. The sample table contains roughly 1.9 million distinct CDR3 sequences; only one count was recorded for approximately 39% of them. Clones ranked in the top ten supply roughly 24% of the sample. The sample was blood. These receptors originate from a human donor in good health.

The chain links TRBV7-2 to TRBJ2-1; D ambiguous. The CDR3 is made up of 16 amino acids. Trimming pared 0 bases from V and 4 bases from J, leaving 13 bases between. Germline V gene data show CDR1 as SGHTA and CDR2 as FQGNSA. The CDR3 is CASSLAGPVDYNEQFF. As DNA, the CDR3 is TGTGCCAGCAGCTTAGCAGGGCCAGTAGATTACAATGAGCAGTTCTTC.

The CDR3: CASSQNTVVSDTQYF. The DNA of the CDR3 is TGCGCCAGCAGCCAAAATACCGTCGTATCAGATACGCAGTATTTT. J is TRBJ2-3 and V is TRBV4-3; the D is unclear. Trimming left V 2 bases short and J 4 bases short, with 13 bases between. The CDR3 has 15 amino acids. CDR1 and CDR2 from the germline V gene are LGHNA and YSLEER.

V gene TRBV4-3 combines with J gene TRBJ2-7; 7 bases match TRBD2. Looked up from germline, CDR1 is LGHNA and CDR2 is YSLEER. The CDR3 covers 16 residues. V was pared by 0 bases and J by 0 bases, with 5 bases of the junction left unmatched. CDR3 DNA sequence: TGCGCCAGCAGCCAAGATGGGAGGGTTGGCTCCTACGAGCAGTACTTC. This translates into CASSQDGRVGSYEQYF.

The genes are TRBV9 and TRBJ1-1; perhaps TRBD1 as D (6 bases). Germline V CDR1 and CDR2: SGDLS, YYNGEE. Trimming shortened V by 0 bases and J by 3 bases, and 9 bases separated the two germline ends. The length of the CDR3 is 14 residues. CDR3 nucleotides: TGTGCCAGCAGCGTAGAGGGGGTCCACACTGAAGCTTTCTTT. Translated: CASSVEGVHTEAFF.

This chain uses TRBV27 with TRBJ1-2; D possibly corresponds to TRBD1 (5 bases). The V gene lost 2 bases and the J gene lost 8 bases, with 18 bases spanning the gap. The length of the CDR3 is 15 residues. Germline assignment: CDR1 MNHEY and CDR2 SMNVEV (reference sequence). CDR3 sequence: CASSLTPGRAGGYTF. CDR3 bases: TGTGCCAGCAGTTTAACCCCGGGCAGGGCTGGGGGCTACACCTTC.

This clonotype appeared a single time. V and J are TRBV3-1 and TRBJ1-2; no definite D call. The V gene's germline CDR1 is LGHDT and CDR2 YNNKEL (reference sequence). V lost 3 bases to trimming and J lost 8 bases, with 13 bases between them. The CDR3 has 13 amino acids. The CDR3 DNA follows: TGTGCCAGCAGCCACTGGTCAACTGAAGGCTACACCTTC. Protein: CASSHWSTEGYTF.